These 26 T cell receptor beta chains originate from one sample sequenced in a study of blood T cell repertoires in COVID-19. The protocol was immunoSEQ multiplex PCR, while the TCRdb copy is restricted to in-frame clones and leaves out a portion. The data show 350,000 to 450,000 clones, about 90% seen once. The sample taken for sequencing was peripheral blood. All receptors come from a woman in her sixties or seventies with COVID-19, enrolled during active disease.

This clone was found once. The chain carries TRBV4-1 and TRBJ2-3, with TRBD2 matching over 10 bases. After removal of 1 base from V and 3 bases from J, the junction contained 4 bases not matched to a gene. CDR1 is MGHRA, CDR2 YSYEKL, per germline. The CDR3 extends over 16 amino acids. Here the CDR3 reads CASSQVQAGGTDTQYF. The CDR3, as DNA: TGCGCCAGCAGCCAAGTACAAGCGGGGGGGACAGATACGCAGTATTTT.

The J gene is TRBJ2-1, the V gene TRBV5-6; 9 bases agree with TRBD2. V lost 0 bases, J lost 2 bases, and 0 bases stayed unmatched. Per germline, CDR1 SGHDT and CDR2 YYEEEE. CDR3 size: 15 residues. DNA of the CDR3: TGTGCCAGCAGCTTGGGGACTAGCGCCTACAATGAGCAGTTCTTC. Translating it yields CASSLGTSAYNEQFF.

V and J are TRBV28 and TRBJ1-3, with D unclear. Trimming removed 6 bases at V and 0 bases at J, with 15 bases between. Germline-derived CDR1 and CDR2 are MDHEN and SYDVKM. The CDR3 totals 16 residues. CDR3 bases: TGTGCCAGCAGCCTCTCTACAGTAGTCTCTGGAAACACCATATATTTT. Translation: CASSLSTVVSGNTIYF.

This rearrangement joins TRBV27 to TRBJ2-7; a possible D gene is TRBD1 (6 bases). This CDR3 is built from 13 residues. V lost 2 bases to trimming and J lost 13 bases, with 18 bases between them. In germline, CDR1 is MNHEY, CDR2 SMNVEV (reference sequence). The CDR3 nucleotides read TGTGCCAGCAGTTTACGGGACAATACTCGCTCCTACTTC. Protein: CASSLRDNTRSYF.

V and J are TRBV6-6 and TRBJ1-1, with D possibly matching TRBD1 (5 bases). Per germline, CDR1 MNHNY and CDR2 SVGAGI (reference sequence). Trimming cost V 7 bases and J 2 bases, with 11 bases left between them. This CDR3 comprises 13 residues. CDR3 sequence reads: CASTLTENTEAFF. The CDR3 DNA reads as TGTGCCAGCACTCTGACAGAAAACACTGAAGCTTTCTTT.

The V gene is TRBV29-1, the J gene TRBJ1-3; D is possibly TRBD1 (6 bases). V dropped 4 bases and J dropped 8 bases, with 15 bases sitting between them. Germline CDR1 and CDR2: SQVTM and ANQGSEA. CDR3 size: 13 residues. The DNA for the CDR3 is TGCAGCGTTGTTCCGGAAGGGGGACACACCATATATTTT. Protein: CSVVPEGGHTIYF.

This clone was picked up many times. The chain couples TRBV28 to TRBJ2-3, with TRBD2 matching 11 bases. Germline CDR1 MDHEN, CDR2 SYDVKM. V lost 3 bases and J lost 0; bases outside the gene matches: 5. This CDR3 has 17 residues. The CDR3 DNA is TGTGCCAGCAGTTTGATAGCGGGGGGGCGTAGCACAGATACGCAGTATTTT. This gives the protein CASSLIAGGRSTDTQYF.

The chain is built from TRBV7-2 and TRBJ1-4; 7 nucleotides line up with TRBD1. Trimming at V came to 6 bases and at J to 5 bases, leaving 3 bases not matched to a gene. The V gene's germline CDR1 is SGHTA and CDR2 FQGNSA. CDR3 size: 13 residues. The DNA for the CDR3 is TGTGCCAGCAGACAGGGGCTGAATGAAAAACTGTTTTTT. This codes for CASRQGLNEKLFF.

CDR3 sequence: CASSQDLQGWVAFF. The DNA for the CDR3 is TGTGCCAGCAGCCAAGATCTTCAGGGTTGGGTAGCTTTCTTT. This chain joins TRBV3-1 (or the pseudogene TRBV3-2) and TRBJ1-1; D might be TRBD1 (5 bases). V lost 0 bases and J 10 bases, leaving 15 bases between the germline ends. The germline V gene encodes CDR1 LGHDT and CDR2 YNNKEL (reference sequence). The CDR3 is 14 amino acids.

This clone has only one observation. The chain has TRBV19 and TRBJ2-2, with TRBD1 identical over 7 bases. V gave up 4 bases and J gave up 5 bases; unmatched junction bases: 4. CDR3 length equals 14 residues. Looked up from germline, CDR1 is LNHDA and CDR2 is SQIVND (reference sequence). CDR3 sequence: CASSTQGLTGELFF. CDR3 DNA sequence: TGTGCCAGTAGTACACAGGGGCTGACCGGGGAGCTGTTTTTT.

The chain employs TRBV15 and TRBJ1-1, with D unclear. Germline V CDR1 and CDR2: LNHNV, YYDKDF (reference sequence). The length of the CDR3 is 12 residues. Trimming took off 5 bases at V and 2 bases at J, with 6 bases between the two ends. The CDR3 DNA is TGTGCCACCAGCCCGGTAAACACTGAAGCTTTCTTT. It specifies CATSPVNTEAFF.

The chain carries TRBV28 and TRBJ1-5, with D uncertain. Germline CDR1 MDHEN, CDR2 SYDVKM. The CDR3 contains 16 residues. Trimming shortened V by 6 bases and J by 3 bases, and 18 bases separated the two germline ends. CDR3 nucleotides: TGTGCCAGCAGACCAGAGCGAGTTTCGCACAATCAGCCCCAGCATTTT. This encodes CASRPERVSHNQPQHF.

The CDR3 nucleotides read TGTGCCAGCAGCTTAACGCTACAGGGGGCGGGAGAAAAACTGTTTTTT. It codes for CASSLTLQGAGEKLFF. The genes are TRBV11-2 and TRBJ1-4, with TRBD1 identical over 9 bases. The CDR3 runs 16 residues. Germline-derived CDR1 and CDR2 are SGHAT and FQNNGV. The V gene end was trimmed by 2 bases and the J gene end by 8 bases; junction bases not matched to a gene: 9.

The rearrangement uses TRBV24-1 and TRBJ2-3; 7 nucleotides agree with TRBD1. With V trimmed by 6 bases and J by 3 bases, 2 bases remained unmatched. CDR3 length: 13 residues. Germline V gene data show CDR1 as KGHDR and CDR2 as SFDVKD. The chain's CDR3 is CATSSRGTDTQYF. CDR3 in DNA: TGTGCCACCAGTAGCAGGGGGACAGATACGCAGTATTTT.

In DNA form, the CDR3 reads TGTGCCAGCAGTGTAATGGGGCAGTTTTCTGAGCAGTACTTC. This encodes CASSVMGQFSEQYF. The V and J genes are TRBV2 and TRBJ2-7; D is possibly TRBD1 (5 bases). Germline V gene lookup returns CDR1 SNHLY and CDR2 FYNNEI. The V gene lost 4 bases and the J gene lost 7 bases, with 17 bases spanning the gap. The CDR3 is 14 residues long. The whole variable domain, filled in from reference TRBV2 and TRBJ2-7, reads EPEVTQTPSHQVTQMGQEVILRCVPISNHLYFYWYRQILGQKVEFLVSFYNNEISEKSEIFDDQFSVERPDGSNFTLKIRSTKLEDSAMYFCASSVMGQFSEQYFGPGTRLTVT.

This chain uses TRBV28 with TRBJ2-3; TRBD2 matches 8 bases. V shed 6 bases and J 5 bases; nucleotides not matched to a gene: 13. CDR1 and CDR2 from the germline V gene are MDHEN and SYDVKM. CDR3 size: 16 residues. CDR3 sequence reads: CASRSSGGSGLDTQYF. CDR3 DNA sequence: TGTGCCAGCAGGTCCAGCGGGGGCTCCGGTTTAGATACGCAGTATTTT.

The chain carries TRBV5-1 and TRBJ2-1, with 7 positions matching TRBD2. The germline CDR1 and CDR2 sequences are SGHRS and YFSETQ. The CDR3 spans 15 residues. J gave up 4 bases and V 3 bases, and 7 bases lay outside the gene matches. The CDR3 DNA is TGCGCCAGCAGCTCGGGACTACTTCTTTACAATGAGCAGTTCTTC. Its protein product is CASSSGLLLYNEQFF.

The gene calls are TRBV5-1 and TRBJ2-2; D possibly corresponds to TRBD2 (5 bases). The CDR3 contains 15 residues. The germline V gene encodes CDR1 SGHRS and CDR2 YFSETQ. V dropped 4 bases and J dropped 2 bases, with 12 bases sitting between them. This CDR3 reads CASSTSGVNTGELFF. CDR3 nucleotides: TGCGCCAGCAGCACCTCCGGGGTTAACACCGGGGAGCTGTTTTTT.

This sequence joins TRBV2 and TRBJ1-5, with TRBD1 matching 7 bases. Germline V gene lookup returns CDR1 SNHLY and CDR2 FYNNEI. V was clipped by 5 bases and J by 3 bases; unmatched bases: 7. The CDR3 runs to 15 residues. The CDR3 DNA is TGTGCCAGCAGTAACCGGGACAGATTCAATCAGCCCCAGCATTTT. Amino acid sequence: CASSNRDRFNQPQHF.

This clone was counted only a few times. The rearrangement uses TRBV9 and TRBJ2-1, with D maybe TRBD2 (6 bases). V gave up 4 bases and J gave up 8 bases, with 16 bases separating them. This CDR3 comprises 14 residues. Germline V CDR1 and CDR2: SGDLS, YYNGEE. For the CDR3, the DNA is TGTGCCAGCAGCCCCGGGACTCCTGGGGATGAGCAGTTCTTC. It is translated as CASSPGTPGDEQFF.

The rearrangement uses TRBV10-2 and TRBJ1-2, with D unclear. Trimming took 2 bases from V and 7 from J, leaving 5 bases between them. This CDR3 comprises 11 residues. The germline V gene has CDR1 WSHSY and CDR2 SAAADI. The CDR3 sequence: CASSELSGYTF. CDR3 sequence (DNA): TGCGCCAGCAGTGAGCTCTCTGGCTACACCTTC.

The gene calls are TRBV10-3 and TRBJ2-1; 14 positions agree with TRBD2. Germline values: CDR1 ENHRY, CDR2 SYGVKD. This CDR3 has 14 amino acids. V dropped 9 bases and J dropped 7; count of bases not matched to a gene: 5. The CDR3 bases are TGTGCCATTGGGACTAGCGGGGGACCTAATGAGCAGTTCTTC. Translating it yields CAIGTSGGPNEQFF.

The J gene is TRBJ1-4, the V gene TRBV19; D unclear. Germline V CDR1 and CDR2: LNHDA, SQIVND (reference sequence). CDR3 size: 16 residues. The V end was cut by 3 bases, the J end by 3 bases, with 14 bases between. CDR3 loop: CASSMGNPSANEKLFF. The DNA of the CDR3 is TGTGCCAGTAGTATGGGCAACCCCTCCGCTAATGAAAAACTGTTTTTT.

This rearrangement joins TRBV12-3 or TRBV12-4 to TRBJ1-1; D perhaps matches TRBD1 (5 bases). The V end was cut by 4 bases, the J end by 11 bases, with 14 bases between. The CDR3 has 12 amino acids. In DNA form, the CDR3 reads TGTGCCAGCAGTTATCCCAACAGGCCGGCTTTCTTT. Translation gives CASSYPNRPAFF.

The V call is TRBV4-2, the J call TRBJ2-7; D is perhaps TRBD1 (6 bases). Germline lookup yields CDR1 LGHNA and CDR2 YNFKEQ. The V end lost 4 bases, the J end lost 3 bases, and 13 bases lay between the germline ends. The CDR3 runs 14 residues. In nucleotides, the CDR3 is TGTGCCAGCAGCCGAACGGACAGTCTCTACGAGCAGTACTTC. The encoded protein is CASSRTDSLYEQYF.

V and J are TRBV28 and TRBJ1-1; D call uncertain. The CDR3 extends over 12 amino acids. Trimming left V 2 bases short and J 7 bases short, with 8 bases between. Germline lookup yields CDR1 MDHEN and CDR2 SYDVKM. CDR3 in amino acids: CASSLIDNEAFF. Here the CDR3 DNA reads TGTGCCAGCAGTTTAATCGACAATGAAGCTTTCTTT.